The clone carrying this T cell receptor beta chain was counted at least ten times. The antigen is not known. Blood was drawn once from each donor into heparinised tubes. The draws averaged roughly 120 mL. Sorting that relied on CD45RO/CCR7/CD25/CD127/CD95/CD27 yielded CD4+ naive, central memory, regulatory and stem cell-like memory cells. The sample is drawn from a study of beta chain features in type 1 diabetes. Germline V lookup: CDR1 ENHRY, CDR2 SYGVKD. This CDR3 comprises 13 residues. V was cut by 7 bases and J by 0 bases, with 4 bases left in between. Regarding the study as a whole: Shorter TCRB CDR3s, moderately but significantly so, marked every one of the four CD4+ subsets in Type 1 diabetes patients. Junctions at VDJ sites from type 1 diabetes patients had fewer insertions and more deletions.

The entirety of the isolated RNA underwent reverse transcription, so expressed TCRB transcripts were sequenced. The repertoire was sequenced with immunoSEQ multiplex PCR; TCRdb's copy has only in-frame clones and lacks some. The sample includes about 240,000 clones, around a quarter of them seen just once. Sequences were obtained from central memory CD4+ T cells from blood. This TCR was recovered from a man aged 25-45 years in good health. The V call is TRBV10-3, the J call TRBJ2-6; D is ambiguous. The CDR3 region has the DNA TGTGCCATCAAGGACTCTGGGGCCAACGTCCTGACTTTC. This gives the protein CAIKDSGANVLTF.